The present T cell receptor beta chain was sequenced within a study of blood T cell repertoires in COVID-19. The assay was immunoSEQ multiplex PCR, and TCRdb's table has in-frame clones only and misses some. This sample has around 320,000 clones; roughly nine tenths occur once, and the top ten carry roughly 11%. The CDR3 is 14 amino acids. Deletions cut 6 bases from V and 4 bases from J, with 10 bases between. Per germline, CDR1 ENHRY and CDR2 SYGVKD. The TCR sequence derives from a woman aged 25 to 39 with COVID-19, enrolled during active disease. The chain uses TRBV10-3 and TRBJ1-6; D not resolved. Sequenced: peripheral blood. Here the CDR3 reads CAIRPTVYNSPLHF. The CDR3 bases are TGTGCCATCAGGCCAACAGTGTATAATTCACCCCTCCACTTT.